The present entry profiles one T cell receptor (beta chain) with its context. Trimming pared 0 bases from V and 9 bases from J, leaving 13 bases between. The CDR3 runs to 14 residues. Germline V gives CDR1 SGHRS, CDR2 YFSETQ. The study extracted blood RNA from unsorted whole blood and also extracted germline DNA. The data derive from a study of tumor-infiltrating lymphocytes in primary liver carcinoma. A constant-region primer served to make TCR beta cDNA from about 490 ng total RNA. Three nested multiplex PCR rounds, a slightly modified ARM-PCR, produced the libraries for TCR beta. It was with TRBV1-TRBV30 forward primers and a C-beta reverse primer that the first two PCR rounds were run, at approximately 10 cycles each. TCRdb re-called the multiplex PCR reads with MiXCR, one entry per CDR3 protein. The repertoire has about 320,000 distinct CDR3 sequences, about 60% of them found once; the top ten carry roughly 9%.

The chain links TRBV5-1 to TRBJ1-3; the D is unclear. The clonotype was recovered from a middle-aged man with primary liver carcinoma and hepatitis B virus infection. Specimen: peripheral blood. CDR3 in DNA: TGCGCCAGCAGCTTGGTGCAGGAGAGGAGCACCATATATTTT. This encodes CASSLVQERSTIYF.